The sequence of this T cell receptor beta chain was determined in a study of T-cell memory formation after mild COVID-19. Overall study findings and caveats: Confirmation was lacking for SARS-CoV-2 specificity of second-wave clones that peaked on day 37.

TCRdb fed the 5' RACE reads into MiXCR, producing one record per CDR3 protein. The sample shows 110,000 to 150,000 distinct CDR3 sequences, more than 13% of them seen only once. The CDR3 is 15 residues long. Trimming took 1 base from V and 5 from J; bases not matched to a gene: 8. The V gene's germline CDR1 is SGHRS and CDR2 YFSETQ. With respect to this clonotype: Its antigen is undetermined.

Sequencing was carried out using PBMCs or a T cell subset sorted from them (not recorded which). The receptor was isolated from an adult woman who had mild COVID-19 (a few samples of this study predate the infection). Cell type and time point are not known. The chain joins TRBV5-1 to TRBJ2-5, with 7 bases fitting TRBD2. DNA for the CDR3: TGCGCCAGCAGCTTGAGGCCCGGGGAGGGGGAGACCCAGTACTTC. Its protein product is CASSLRPGEGETQYF.